A selection of T cell receptor beta chains follows, all from one sample in a study of blood T cell repertoires in COVID-19. Some clones are missing from TCRdb's copy, which holds only in-frame ones; the method was immunoSEQ multiplex PCR. The data show 150,000 to 200,000 clones, roughly 85% seen once. Sequencing used peripheral blood. The receptors here all came from a man in his fifties or sixties with active or convalescent COVID-19. The CDR3 runs from the conserved cysteine through the conserved F or W. The order of the fields is J gene, V gene, D gene, clone size, CDR3 protein, CDR3 DNA. D genes are given only for firm matches. Expanded clones are given a class, and other clones once, few, many or no size at all.

TRBJ2-1,TRBV12-2,.,.,CASRLDRAVGSSYNEQFF,TGTGCAAGTCGCCTGGACAGGGCCGTGGGGAGCTCCTACAATGAGCAGTTCTTC
TRBJ2-3,TRBV29-1,.,many,CSVDRPQLTKDTQYF,TGCAGCGTTGACCGTCCACAGCTAACAAAAGATACGCAGTATTTT
TRBJ1-1,TRBV6-4,.,.,CASSDQITEAFF,TGTGCCAGCAGTGACCAAATCACTGAAGCTTTCTTT
TRBJ1-2,TRBV6-5,TRBD1,.,CASSYFYTGVYGYTF,TGTGCCAGCAGTTACTTTTATACAGGGGTGTATGGCTACACCTTC
TRBJ2-6,TRBV4-1,TRBD1,.,CASSPRQGSGGANVLTF,TGCGCCAGCAGCCCACGACAGGGCTCGGGAGGGGCCAACGTCCTGACTTTC
TRBJ2-5,TRBV27,TRBD2,.,CASSFAGLAGGQAQYF,TGTGCCAGCAGTTTCGCGGGACTAGCGGGGGGGCAGGCCCAGTACTTC
TRBJ2-5,TRBV4-2,.,few,CASSQEGLYQETQYF,TGTGCCAGCAGCCAGGAGGGGCTCTACCAAGAGACCCAGTACTTC
TRBJ1-2,TRBV9,.,.,CASGTNYGYTF,TGTGCGTCAGGAACTAACTATGGCTACACCTTC
TRBJ2-5,TRBV5-4,TRBD2,.,CASSLGLAGGETQYF,TGTGCCAGCAGCTTAGGACTAGCGGGGGGTGAGACCCAGTACTTC
TRBJ1-5,TRBV20-1,.,few,CSAQGPGTQHF,TGCAGTGCGCAGGGGCCTGGTACCCAGCATTTT
TRBJ1-6,TRBV9,TRBD1,.,CASSVGATGGYSPLHF,TGTGCCAGCAGCGTAGGTGCGACAGGGGGTTATTCACCCCTCCACTTT
TRBJ2-1,TRBV7-2,TRBD2,.,CASSLQAGGRNNEQFF,TGTGCCAGCAGCTTACAGGCGGGGGGGAGGAACAATGAGCAGTTCTTC
TRBJ1-5,TRBV27,.,.,CASSRREGSHSNQPQHF,TGTGCCAGCAGTCGAAGGGAGGGGAGCCATAGCAATCAGCCCCAGCATTTT
TRBJ2-1,TRBV24-1,TRBD1,.,CATSDSPGQGAAYNEQFF,TGTGCCACCAGTGATTCACCGGGACAGGGGGCGGCCTACAATGAGCAGTTCTTC
TRBJ1-3,TRBV7-9,.,once,CASSFSSRGINTIYF,TGTGCCAGCAGCTTTTCGAGTAGGGGGATAAACACCATATATTTT
TRBJ1-1,TRBV2,.,.,CASTQYLNTEAFF,TGTGCCAGCACTCAGTATCTGAACACTGAAGCTTTCTTT
TRBJ2-2,TRBV4-1,TRBD2,.,CASSQRARGGRGGELFF,TGCGCCAGCAGCCAAAGGGCGCGGGGGGGCCGTGGCGGGGAGCTGTTTTTT
TRBJ1-1,TRBV7-9,.,.,CASSQGLYADTFF,TGTGCCAGCAGCCAAGGACTCTATGCGGATACTTTCTTT
TRBJ2-2,TRBV3-1/TRBV3-2,.,.,CASSQRRGPNTGELFF,TGTGCCAGCAGCCAACGGAGGGGTCCGAACACCGGGGAGCTGTTTTTT
TRBJ1-5,TRBV2,.,few,CASKDPRGEPQHF,TGTGCCAGCAAGGACCCTCGGGGGGAGCCCCAGCATTTT
TRBJ1-1,TRBV6-1,.,.,CASSEAGREREAFF,TGTGCCAGCAGTGAGGCCGGCCGGGAACGGGAAGCTTTCTTT
TRBJ1-2,TRBV7-9,.,.,CASSSQSFNYGYTF,TGTGCCAGCAGCTCACAGAGTTTTAACTATGGCTACACCTTC
TRBJ1-2,TRBV20-1,.,.,CSAAENYGYTF,TGCAGTGCTGCCGAGAACTATGGCTACACCTTC
TRBJ1-3,TRBV6-5,.,.,CASSRGGSGNTIYF,TGTGCCAGCAGTCGCGGGGGCTCTGGAAACACCATATATTTT
TRBJ1-2,TRBV15,TRBD1,.,CATSRGRQGGLSGYTF,TGTGCCACCAGCAGAGGAAGACAGGGGGGTCTAAGCGGCTACACCTTC
TRBJ2-5,TRBV3-1/TRBV3-2,.,.,CASTFGLPETQYF,TGTGCCAGCACCTTTGGGCTCCCAGAGACCCAGTACTTC